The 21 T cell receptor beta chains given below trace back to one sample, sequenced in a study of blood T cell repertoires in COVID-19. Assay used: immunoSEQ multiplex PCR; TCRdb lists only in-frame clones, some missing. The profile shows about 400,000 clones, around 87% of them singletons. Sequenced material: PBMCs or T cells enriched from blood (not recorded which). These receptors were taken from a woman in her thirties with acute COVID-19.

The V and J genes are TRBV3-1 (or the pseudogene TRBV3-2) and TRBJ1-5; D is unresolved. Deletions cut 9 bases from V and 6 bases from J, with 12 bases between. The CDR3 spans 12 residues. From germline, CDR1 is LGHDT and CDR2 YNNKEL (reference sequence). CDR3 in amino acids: CARRYYRQPQHF. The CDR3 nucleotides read TGTGCCAGACGATACTACCGTCAGCCCCAGCATTTT.

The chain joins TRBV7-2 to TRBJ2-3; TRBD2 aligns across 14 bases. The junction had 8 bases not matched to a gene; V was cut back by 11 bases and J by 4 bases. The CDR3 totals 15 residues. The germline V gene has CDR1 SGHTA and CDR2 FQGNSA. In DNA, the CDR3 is TGTGCCGGTCAGGGACTAGCGGGGGTGGCAGATACGCAGTATTTT. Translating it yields CAGQGLAGVADTQYF.

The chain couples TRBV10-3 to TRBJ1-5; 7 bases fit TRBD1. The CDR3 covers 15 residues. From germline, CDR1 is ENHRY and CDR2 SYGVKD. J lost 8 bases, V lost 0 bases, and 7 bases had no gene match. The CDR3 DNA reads TGTGCCATCAGTGAGTCTAAGGAGGGGGCAAAGCCCCAGCATTTT. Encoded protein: CAISESKEGAKPQHF.

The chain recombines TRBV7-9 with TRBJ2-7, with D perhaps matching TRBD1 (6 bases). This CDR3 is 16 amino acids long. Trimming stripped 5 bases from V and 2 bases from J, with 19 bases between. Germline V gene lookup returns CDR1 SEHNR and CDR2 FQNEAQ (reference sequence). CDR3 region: CASSPRQAPLAYEQYF. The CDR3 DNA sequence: TGTGCCAGCAGCCCTCGACAGGCCCCCCTTGCCTACGAGCAGTACTTC.

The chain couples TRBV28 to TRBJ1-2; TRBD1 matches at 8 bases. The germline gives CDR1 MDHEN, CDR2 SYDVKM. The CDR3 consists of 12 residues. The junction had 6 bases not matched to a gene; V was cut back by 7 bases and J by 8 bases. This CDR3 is CASTTGGHGYTF. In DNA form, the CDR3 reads TGTGCCAGCACTACAGGGGGACACGGCTACACCTTC.

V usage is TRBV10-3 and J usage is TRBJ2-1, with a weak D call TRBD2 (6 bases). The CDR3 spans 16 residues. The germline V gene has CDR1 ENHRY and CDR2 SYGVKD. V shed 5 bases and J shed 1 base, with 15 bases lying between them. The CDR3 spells CAISPLMGLSYNEQFF. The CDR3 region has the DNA TGTGCCATCAGTCCATTGATGGGACTTTCCTACAATGAGCAGTTCTTC.

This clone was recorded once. CDR3 loop: CAISEYAGVQPQHF. As DNA, the CDR3 is TGTGCCATCAGTGAGTATGCAGGGGTTCAGCCCCAGCATTTT. V and J are TRBV10-3 and TRBJ1-5, with D perhaps matching TRBD1 (6 bases). The CDR3 totals 14 residues. Germline V gene lookup returns CDR1 ENHRY and CDR2 SYGVKD. V was cut by 1 base and J by 6 bases, with 10 bases left in between.

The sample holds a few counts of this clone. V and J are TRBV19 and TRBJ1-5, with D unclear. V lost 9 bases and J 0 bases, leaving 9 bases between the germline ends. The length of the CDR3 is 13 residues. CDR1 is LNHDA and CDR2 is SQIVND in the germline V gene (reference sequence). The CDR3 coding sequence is TGTGCCAGCCAACTTTCTAGCAATCAGCCCCAGCATTTT. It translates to CASQLSSNQPQHF.

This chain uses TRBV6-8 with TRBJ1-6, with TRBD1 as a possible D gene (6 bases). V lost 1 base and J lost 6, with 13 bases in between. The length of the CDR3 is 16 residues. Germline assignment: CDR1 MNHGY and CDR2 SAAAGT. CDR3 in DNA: TGTGCCAGCAGTTACTTGTGGGCAGGGGTTAATTCACCCCTCCACTTT. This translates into CASSYLWAGVNSPLHF.

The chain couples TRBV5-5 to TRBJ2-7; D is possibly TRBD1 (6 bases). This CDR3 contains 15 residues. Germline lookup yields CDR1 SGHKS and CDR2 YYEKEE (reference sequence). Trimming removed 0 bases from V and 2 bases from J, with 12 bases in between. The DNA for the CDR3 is TGTGCCAGCAGCTTGGATCCAGGGGCCACCTACGAGCAGTACTTC. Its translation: CASSLDPGATYEQYF. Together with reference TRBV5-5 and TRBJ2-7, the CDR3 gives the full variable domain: DAGVTQSPTHLIKTRGQQVTLRCSPISGHKSVSWYQQVLGQGPQFIFQYYEKEERGRGNFPDRFSARQFPNYSSELNVNALLLGDSALYLCASSLDPGATYEQYFGPGTRLTVT.

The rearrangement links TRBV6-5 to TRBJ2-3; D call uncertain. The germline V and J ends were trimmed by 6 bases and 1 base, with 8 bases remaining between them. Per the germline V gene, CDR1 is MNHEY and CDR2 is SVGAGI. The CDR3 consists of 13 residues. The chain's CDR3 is CASRGPGTDTQYF. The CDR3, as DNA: TGTGCCAGCAGGGGCCCCGGCACAGATACGCAGTATTTT.

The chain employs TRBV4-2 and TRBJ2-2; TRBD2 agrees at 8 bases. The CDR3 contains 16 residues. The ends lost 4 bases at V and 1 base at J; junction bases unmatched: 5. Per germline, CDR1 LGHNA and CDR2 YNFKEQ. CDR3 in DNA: TGTGCCAGCAGCCTACCCCGGGGGGGGAACACCGGGGAGCTGTTTTTT. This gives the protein CASSLPRGGNTGELFF.

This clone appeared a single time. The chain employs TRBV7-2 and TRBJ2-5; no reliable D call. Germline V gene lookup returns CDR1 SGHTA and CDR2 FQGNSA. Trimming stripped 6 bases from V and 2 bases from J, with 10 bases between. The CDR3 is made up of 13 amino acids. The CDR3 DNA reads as TGTGCCAGCAGGCCGGGTCTACAAGAGACCCAGTACTTC. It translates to CASRPGLQETQYF. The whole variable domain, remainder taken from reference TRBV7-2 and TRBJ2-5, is GAGVSQSPSNKVTEKGKDVELRCDPISGHTALYWYRQSLGQGLEFLIYFQGNSAPDKSGLPSDRFSAERTGGSVSTLTIQRTQQEDSAVYLCASRPGLQETQYFGPGTRLLVL.

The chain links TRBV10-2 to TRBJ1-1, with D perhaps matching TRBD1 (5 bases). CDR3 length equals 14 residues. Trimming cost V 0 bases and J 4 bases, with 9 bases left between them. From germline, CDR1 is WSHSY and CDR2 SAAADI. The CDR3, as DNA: TGCGCCAGCAGTGAGTCGGGGGGGGTCACTGAAGCTTTCTTT. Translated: CASSESGGVTEAFF.

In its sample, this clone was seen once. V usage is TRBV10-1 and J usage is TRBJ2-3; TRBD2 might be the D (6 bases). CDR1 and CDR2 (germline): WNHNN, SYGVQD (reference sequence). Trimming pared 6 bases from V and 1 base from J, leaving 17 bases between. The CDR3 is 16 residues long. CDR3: CASSALLALGTDTQYF. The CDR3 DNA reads TGCGCCAGCAGCGCCTTACTAGCTTTGGGCACAGATACGCAGTATTTT.

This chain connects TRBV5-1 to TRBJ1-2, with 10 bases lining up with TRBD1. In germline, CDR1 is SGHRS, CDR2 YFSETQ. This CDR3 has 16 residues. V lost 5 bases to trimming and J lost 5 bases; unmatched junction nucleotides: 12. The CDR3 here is CASRETGQGFDYGYTF. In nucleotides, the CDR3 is TGCGCCAGCAGGGAGACGGGACAGGGGTTTGATTATGGCTACACCTTC.

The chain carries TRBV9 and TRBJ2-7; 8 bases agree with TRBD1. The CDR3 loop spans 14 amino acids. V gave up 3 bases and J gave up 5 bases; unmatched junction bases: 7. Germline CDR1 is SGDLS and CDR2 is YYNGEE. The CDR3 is CASSGLTGVDEQYF. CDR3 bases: TGTGCCAGCAGCGGCCTGACAGGGGTTGACGAGCAGTACTTC.

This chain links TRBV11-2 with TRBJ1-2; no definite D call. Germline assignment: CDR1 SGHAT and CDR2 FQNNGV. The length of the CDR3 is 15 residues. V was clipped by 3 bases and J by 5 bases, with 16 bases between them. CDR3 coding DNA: TGTGCCAGCAGCTTCCCCCTCTTTGGGCCATATGGCTACACCTTC. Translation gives CASSFPLFGPYGYTF.

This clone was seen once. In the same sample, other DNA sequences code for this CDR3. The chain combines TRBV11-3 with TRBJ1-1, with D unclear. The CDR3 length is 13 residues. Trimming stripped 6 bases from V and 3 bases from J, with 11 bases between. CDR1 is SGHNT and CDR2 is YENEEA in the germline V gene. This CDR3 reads CASSPRGYTEAFF. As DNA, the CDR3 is TGTGCCAGCAGTCCTCGAGGGTACACTGAAGCTTTCTTT.

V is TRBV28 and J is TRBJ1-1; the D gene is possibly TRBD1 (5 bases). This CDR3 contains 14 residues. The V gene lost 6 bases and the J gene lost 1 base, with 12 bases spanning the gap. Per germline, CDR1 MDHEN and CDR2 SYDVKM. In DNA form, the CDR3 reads TGTGCCAGCAGGGCGACAGCCCCGAACACTGAAGCTTTCTTT. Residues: CASRATAPNTEAFF.

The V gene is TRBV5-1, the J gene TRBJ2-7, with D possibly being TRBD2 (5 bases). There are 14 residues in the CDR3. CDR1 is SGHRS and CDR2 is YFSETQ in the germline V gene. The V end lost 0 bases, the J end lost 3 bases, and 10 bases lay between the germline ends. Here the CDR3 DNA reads TGCGCCAGCAGCTTGGAAGCGGAACTCTACGAGCAGTACTTC. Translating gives CASSLEAELYEQYF.